These 6 T cell receptor beta chains originate from one sample sequenced in a study of blood T cells in healthy people across ages. The authors ran a second PCR of roughly 7 to 11 cycles using a sample-barcoded 5' primer and a J-beta primer mix. TCRdb itself ran the 5' RACE reads through MiXCR, one entry per CDR3 protein. Of approximately 1.5 million distinct CDR3 sequences in the sample, 35% to 45% were seen once. What was sequenced was blood. All receptors derive from a woman between 18 and 30 years old in good health.

This clonotype was counted ten times or more. The chain employs TRBV5-1 and TRBJ1-1; D is ambiguous. CDR1 is SGHRS, CDR2 YFSETQ, per germline. V lost 3 bases to trimming and J lost 1 base, with 7 bases between them. This CDR3 has 13 amino acids. The CDR3 reads CASSWVPNTEAFF. The CDR3 nucleotides are TGCGCCAGCAGCTGGGTGCCGAACACTGAAGCTTTCTTT. Full variable domain (remainder filled in from reference TRBV5-1 and TRBJ1-1): KAGVTQTPRYLIKTRGQQVTLSCSPISGHRSVSWYQQTPGQGLQFLFEYFSETQRNKGNFPGRFSGRQFSNSRSEMNVSTLELGDSALYLCASSWVPNTEAFFGQGTRLTVV.

The sample holds a few counts of this clonotype. J is TRBJ2-4 and V is TRBV20-1; 11 positions match TRBD1. The end of the DNA fits TRBJ2-7 better, so the J call may be wrong. Germline-derived CDR1 and CDR2 are DFQATT and SNEGSKA (reference sequence). The CDR3 covers 16 residues. CDR3 sequence reads: CSARDIGQGAWYEQYF. Written as DNA, the CDR3 is TGCAGTGCTAGAGATATTGGACAGGGGGCTTGGTACGAGCAGTACTTC.

The chain employs TRBV11-2 and TRBJ1-1; a weak D match, TRBD1 (5 bases). This CDR3 region has 14 residues. Germline lookup yields CDR1 SGHAT and CDR2 FQNNGV. V lost 1 base and J lost 12, with 18 bases in between. CDR3 protein: CASSLGQQEPGSFF. For the CDR3, the DNA is TGTGCCAGCAGCTTAGGCCAACAGGAGCCTGGGTCTTTCTTT.

This clonotype occurred a few times. The rearrangement uses TRBV9 and TRBJ2-1; 10 bases map to TRBD2. The junction had 6 bases not matched to a gene; V was cut back by 1 base and J by 5 bases. This CDR3 has 16 residues. The germline CDR1 and CDR2 sequences are SGDLS and YYNGEE. The CDR3, as DNA: TGTGCCAGCAGCGTAAGGAGCGGACTAGCGGACAATGAGCAGTTCTTC. Amino acid sequence: CASSVRSGLADNEQFF.

This clonotype was found many times. The J gene is TRBJ2-7, the V gene TRBV6-5; TRBD1 aligns across 7 bases. The junction had 4 bases not matched to a gene; V was cut back by 3 bases and J by 2 bases. The CDR3 is made up of 14 amino acids. Germline lookup yields CDR1 MNHEY and CDR2 SVGAGI. CDR3 coding DNA: TGTGCCAGCAGTTATAAGGGGGCAACCTACGAGCAGTACTTC. It codes for CASSYKGATYEQYF.

This chain links TRBV12-3 or TRBV12-4 with TRBJ1-2; D possibly corresponds to TRBD1 (5 bases). Trimming shortened V by 10 bases and J by 7 bases, and 22 bases separated the two germline ends. There are 14 residues in the CDR3. CDR3 nucleotides: TGTGCCACCCTACCCGGGACCAATGGCGGTGGCTACACCTTC. Its translation is CATLPGTNGGGYTF.